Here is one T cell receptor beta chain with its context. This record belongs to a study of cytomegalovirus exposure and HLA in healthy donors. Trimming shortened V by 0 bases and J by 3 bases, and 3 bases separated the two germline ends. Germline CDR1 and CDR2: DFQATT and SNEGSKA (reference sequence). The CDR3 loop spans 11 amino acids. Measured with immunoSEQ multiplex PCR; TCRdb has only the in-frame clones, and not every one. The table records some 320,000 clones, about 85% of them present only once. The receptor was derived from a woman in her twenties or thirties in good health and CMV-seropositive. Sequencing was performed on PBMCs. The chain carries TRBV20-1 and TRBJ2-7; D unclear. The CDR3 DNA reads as TGCAGTGCTAGAGACTTCTACGAGCAGTACTTC. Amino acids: CSARDFYEQYF.